The 14 T cell receptor beta chains below come from one sample, sequenced in a study of response to subunit inactivated influenza vaccine (dated by TCRdb to 2016 to 2019). The protocol used for the library was RT-PCR. The listed sequencing device is Illumina HiSeq 2500. The public reads were reprocessed in TCRdb via fastp at Q25 and MiXCR, keeping in-frame beta chains. Each entry merges the rows of one CDR3 protein and shows their most common DNA and genes. Present in this sample are 610,000 or so distinct CDR3 sequences, less than 15% of which were seen just once. Around 10% of the sample belongs to the ten largest clones. The sample was PBMCs from blood, taken about 12 days after vaccination. These receptors were taken from a man aged 50 or older who received an inactivated influenza vaccine. Donor details come from another sample of the same person, matched by shared clones.

This clonotype showed up just a few times. J is TRBJ2-2 and V is TRBV12-3 or TRBV12-4, with D maybe TRBD2 (6 bases). The CDR3 contains 13 residues. The ends were cut back, 8 bases at V and 5 bases at J, with 12 bases in the middle. CDR3 sequence (DNA): TGTGCCAGCCGACTAGGGTCGACCGGGGAGCTGTTTTTT. Residues: CASRLGSTGELFF.

The V call is TRBV5-7, the J call TRBJ2-3; D is unresolved. TRBV5-7 is identified as an open reading frame with a role that is uncertain. With 10 bases removed from V and 7 bases from J, the gap between germline ends came to 10 bases. The CDR3 totals 10 residues. CDR3: CAQLGNTQYF. The CDR3 bases are TGTGCCCAGCTAGGAAATACGCAGTATTTT.

As regards this clonotype: The junction departs from germline at one end; a sequencing error may be responsible. The chain employs TRBV29-1 and TRBJ2-7; D is perhaps TRBD1 or TRBD2 (5 bases each). From germline, CDR1 is SQVTM and CDR2 ANQGSEA. The CDR3 is 13 residues long. In DNA form, the CDR3 reads TGCAGCGTTGTCGGGGCCGCCTTCTACGAGCAGGACTTC. It is translated as CSVVGAAFYEQDF.

This clonotype was detected only a few times. V gene TRBV7-2 combines with J gene TRBJ2-2, with 9 bases aligning to TRBD2. Germline CDR1 reads SGHTA; CDR2 reads FQGNSA. The trim removed 1 base at V and 4 bases at J, leaving 4 bases unmatched. The CDR3 covers 16 residues. The CDR3 DNA is TGTGCCAGCAGCTTAGTAGCGGGGGCCCGCACCGGGGAGCTGTTTTTT. Encoded protein: CASSLVAGARTGELFF. Filled out from reference TRBV7-2 and TRBJ2-2, the complete variable domain reads GAGVSQSPSNKVTEKGKDVELRCDPISGHTALYWYRQSLGQGLEFLIYFQGNSAPDKSGLPSDRFSAERTGGSVSTLTIQRTQQEDSAVYLCASSLVAGARTGELFFGEGSRLTVL.

This clonotype has ten or more counts. The chain combines TRBV12-3 or TRBV12-4 with TRBJ2-3, with D perhaps matching TRBD1 (6 bases). V was cut by 4 bases and J by 4 bases, with 15 bases left in between. The CDR3 contains 15 residues. In DNA, the CDR3 is TGTGCCAGCAGTTCGGGACATCCTGGTGCAGATACGCAGTATTTT. This gives the protein CASSSGHPGADTQYF.

The chain joins TRBV7-2 to TRBJ1-2, with D hard to call. Germline CDR1 and CDR2: SGHTA and FQGNSA. The CDR3 totals 13 residues. Trimming removed 4 bases at V and 10 bases at J, with 16 bases between. The CDR3: CASSSNTGETYTF. CDR3 bases: TGTGCCAGCAGCTCAAATACGGGTGAAACCTACACCTTC.

This clonotype was detected ten times or more. J is TRBJ2-6 and V is TRBV6-2 or TRBV6-3, with no clear D. The CDR3 loop spans 15 amino acids. Germline V gene sequence: CDR1 MNHEY, CDR2 SVGEGT. V was shortened by 2 bases and J by 0 bases, with 5 bases between the two germline ends. The CDR3 loop is CASSYDGSGANVLTF. CDR3 coding DNA: TGTGCCAGCAGTTACGACGGCTCTGGGGCCAACGTCCTGACTTTC.

This rearrangement joins TRBV20-1 to TRBJ2-7, with D tentatively TRBD2 (5 bases). CDR1 and CDR2 (germline): DFQATT, SNEGSKA (reference sequence). The CDR3 has 17 amino acids. V dropped 0 bases and J dropped 0 bases, with 18 bases sitting between them. The CDR3 region has the DNA TGCAGTGCTAGAGAAATACCGACTAAGAGGAGCTCCTACGAGCAGTACTTC. It codes for CSAREIPTKRSSYEQYF.

The sample holds a few counts of this clonotype. The J gene is TRBJ1-1, the V gene TRBV7-9; 8 bases fit TRBD1. The germline gives CDR1 SEHNR, CDR2 FQNEAQ (reference sequence). V dropped 5 bases and J dropped 8; count of bases not matched to a gene: 16. The CDR3 covers 16 residues. The CDR3 loop is CASSTLQGGTPPEAFF. In nucleotides, the CDR3 is TGTGCCAGCAGCACCTTACAGGGGGGGACCCCGCCGGAAGCTTTCTTT.

This clonotype was counted only a few times. This chain uses TRBV11-2 with TRBJ2-7; 11 bases agree with TRBD2. The germline V gene encodes CDR1 SGHAT and CDR2 FQNNGV. J lost 4 bases, V lost 2 bases, and 4 bases had no gene match. The CDR3 consists of 15 residues. This CDR3 reads CASSLSSGRGYEQYF. For the CDR3, the DNA is TGTGCCAGCAGCTTAAGTAGCGGGAGGGGGTACGAGCAGTACTTC.

This rearrangement joins TRBV9 to TRBJ2-1, with D unclear. Germline CDR1 and CDR2: SGDLS and YYNGEE. The CDR3 extends over 15 amino acids. Deletions cut 3 bases from V and 5 bases from J, with 15 bases between. Written as DNA, the CDR3 is TGTGCCAGCAGCGCCGGGCCCTACCAGGACAATGAGCAGTTCTTC. Its translation: CASSAGPYQDNEQFF.

The V and J genes are TRBV10-1 and TRBJ2-3; tentative D call: TRBD1 (6 bases). The germline V gene has CDR1 WNHNN and CDR2 SYGVQD (reference sequence). The CDR3 totals 14 residues. V shed 4 bases and J shed 2 bases, with 10 bases lying between them. The CDR3: CASSVTGPTDTQYF. As DNA, the CDR3 is TGCGCCAGCAGTGTTACAGGGCCCACAGATACGCAGTATTTT.

This clonotype was counted a few times. This chain connects TRBV4-3 to TRBJ2-7, with 9 nucleotides matching TRBD1. CDR1 and CDR2 from the germline V gene are LGHNA and YSLEER. V was clipped by 0 bases and J by 3 bases; unmatched bases: 3. The CDR3 is made up of 15 amino acids. CDR3 residues: CASSQDGQGYYEQYF. Written as DNA, the CDR3 is TGCGCCAGCAGCCAAGATGGACAGGGGTACTACGAGCAGTACTTC.

Only a few counts were recorded for this clonotype. The chain has TRBV5-1 and TRBJ2-2; tentative D call: TRBD2 (6 bases). The CDR3 spans 14 residues. Trimming removed 7 bases at V and 4 bases at J, with 14 bases between. CDR1 SGHRS and CDR2 YFSETQ come from the germline V gene. The CDR3 bases are TGCGCCAGCTCCGACCGGGGAGGCACCGGGGAGCTGTTTTTT. Its protein product is CASSDRGGTGELFF.